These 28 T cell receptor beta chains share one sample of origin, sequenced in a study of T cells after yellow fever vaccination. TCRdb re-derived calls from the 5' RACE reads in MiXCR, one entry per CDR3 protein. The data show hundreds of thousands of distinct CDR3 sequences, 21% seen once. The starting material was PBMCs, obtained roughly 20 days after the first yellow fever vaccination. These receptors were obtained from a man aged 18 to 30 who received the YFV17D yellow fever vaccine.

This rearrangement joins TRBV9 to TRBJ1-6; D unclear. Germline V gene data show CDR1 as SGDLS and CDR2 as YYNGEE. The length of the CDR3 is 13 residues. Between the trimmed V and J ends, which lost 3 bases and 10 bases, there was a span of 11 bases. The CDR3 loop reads CASSAERWSPLHF. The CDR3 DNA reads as TGTGCCAGCAGCGCCGAGAGGTGGTCACCCCTCCACTTT.

The chain's CDR3 is CSSRKQVNTEAFF. The CDR3 nucleotides are TGCAGCTCGAGAAAGCAGGTGAACACTGAAGCTTTCTTT. The chain is built from TRBV20-1 and TRBJ1-1, with D uncertain. This CDR3 has 13 residues. Germline V gene sequence: CDR1 DFQATT, CDR2 SNEGSKA (reference sequence).

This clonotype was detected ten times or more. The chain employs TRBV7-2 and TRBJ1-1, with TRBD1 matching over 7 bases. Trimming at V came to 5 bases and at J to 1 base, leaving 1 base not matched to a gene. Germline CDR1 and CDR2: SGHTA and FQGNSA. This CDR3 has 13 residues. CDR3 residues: CASSRDRNTEAFF. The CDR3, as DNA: TGTGCCAGCAGCCGGGACAGGAACACTGAAGCTTTCTTT.

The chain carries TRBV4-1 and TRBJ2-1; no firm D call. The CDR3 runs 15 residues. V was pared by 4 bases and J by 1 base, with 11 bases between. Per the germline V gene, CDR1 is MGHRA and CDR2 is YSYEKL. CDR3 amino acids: CASSRRLDSYNEQFF. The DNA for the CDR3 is TGCGCCAGCAGCCGTAGGCTAGATTCCTACAATGAGCAGTTCTTC.

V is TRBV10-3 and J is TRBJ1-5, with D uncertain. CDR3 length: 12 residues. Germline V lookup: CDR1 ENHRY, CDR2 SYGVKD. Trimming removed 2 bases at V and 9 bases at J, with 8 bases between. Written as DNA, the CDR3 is TGTGCCATCAGTGAGCGAGGTTGGCCCCAGCATTTT. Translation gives CAISERGWPQHF.

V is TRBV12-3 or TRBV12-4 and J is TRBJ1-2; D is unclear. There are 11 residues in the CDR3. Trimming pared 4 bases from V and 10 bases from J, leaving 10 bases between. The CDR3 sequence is CASSSPRLYTF. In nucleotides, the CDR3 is TGTGCCAGCAGTTCCCCGCGGCTCTACACCTTC.

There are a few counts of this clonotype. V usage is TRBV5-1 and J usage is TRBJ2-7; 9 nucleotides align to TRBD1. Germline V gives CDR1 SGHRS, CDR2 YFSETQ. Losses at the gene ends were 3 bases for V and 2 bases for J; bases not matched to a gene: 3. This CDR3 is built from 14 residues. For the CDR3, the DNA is TGCGCCAGCAGCTCGGGACAGGGCACCTACGAGCAGTACGTC. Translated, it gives CASSSGQGTYEQYV.

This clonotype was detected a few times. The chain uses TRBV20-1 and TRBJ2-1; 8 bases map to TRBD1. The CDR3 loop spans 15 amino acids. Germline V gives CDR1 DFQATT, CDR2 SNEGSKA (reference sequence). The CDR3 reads CRARGSGGGYNEQFF. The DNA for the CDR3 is TGCAGAGCCCGGGGTTCAGGGGGCGGCTACAATGAGCAGTTCTTC.

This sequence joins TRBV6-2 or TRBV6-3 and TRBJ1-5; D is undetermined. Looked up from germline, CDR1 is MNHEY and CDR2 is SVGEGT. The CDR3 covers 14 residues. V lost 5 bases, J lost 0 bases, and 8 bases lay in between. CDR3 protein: CASSTQNSNQPQHF. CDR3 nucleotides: TGTGCCAGCAGTACACAGAATAGCAATCAGCCCCAGCATTTT.

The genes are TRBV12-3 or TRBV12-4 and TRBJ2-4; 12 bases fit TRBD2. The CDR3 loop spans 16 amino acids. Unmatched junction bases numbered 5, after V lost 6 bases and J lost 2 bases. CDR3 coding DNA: TGTGCCAGCAGCCCGACTAGCGGGGGAACCAAAAACATTCAGTACTTC. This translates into CASSPTSGGTKNIQYF.

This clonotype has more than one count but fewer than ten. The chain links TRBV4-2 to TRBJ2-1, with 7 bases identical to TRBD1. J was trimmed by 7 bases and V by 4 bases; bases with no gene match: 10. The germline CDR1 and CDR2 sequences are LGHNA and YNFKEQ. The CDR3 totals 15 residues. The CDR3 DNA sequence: TGTGCCAGCAGCCGAGGACAGGCCGGTCGAAATGAGCAGTTCTTC. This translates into CASSRGQAGRNEQFF.

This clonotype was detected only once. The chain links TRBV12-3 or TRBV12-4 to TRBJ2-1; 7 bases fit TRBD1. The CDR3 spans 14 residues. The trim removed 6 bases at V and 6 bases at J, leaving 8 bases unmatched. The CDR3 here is CASSPGTVINEQFF. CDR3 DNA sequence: TGTGCCAGCAGCCCCGGGACAGTAATCAATGAGCAGTTCTTC.

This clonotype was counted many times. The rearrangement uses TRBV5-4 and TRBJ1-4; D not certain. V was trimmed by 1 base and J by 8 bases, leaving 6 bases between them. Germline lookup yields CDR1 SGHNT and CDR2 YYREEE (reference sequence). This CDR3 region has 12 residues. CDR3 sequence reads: CASSLRNEKLFF. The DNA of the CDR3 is TGTGCCAGCAGCTTGCGTAACGAAAAACTGTTTTTT.

CDR3 sequence (DNA): TGTGCCAGCGTTGGGACAGGGGATTCACCCCTCCACTTT. This encodes CASVGTGDSPLHF. V is TRBV12-3 or TRBV12-4 and J is TRBJ1-6; 10 bases match TRBD1. V lost 8 bases to trimming and J lost 8 bases; unmatched junction nucleotides: 3. CDR3 length equals 13 residues.

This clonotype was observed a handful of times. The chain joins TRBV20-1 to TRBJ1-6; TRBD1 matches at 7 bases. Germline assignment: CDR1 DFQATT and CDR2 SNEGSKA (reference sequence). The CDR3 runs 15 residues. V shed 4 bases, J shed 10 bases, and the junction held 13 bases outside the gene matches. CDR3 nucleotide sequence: TGCAGTGCTACCCGGACAGGTTTGGGTCGCTCACCCCTCCACTTT. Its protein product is CSATRTGLGRSPLHF.

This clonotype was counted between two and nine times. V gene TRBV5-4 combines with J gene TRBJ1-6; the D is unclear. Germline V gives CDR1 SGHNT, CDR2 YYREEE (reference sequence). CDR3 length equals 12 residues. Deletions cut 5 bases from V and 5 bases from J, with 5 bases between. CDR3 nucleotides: TGTGCCAGCAGGCCCGATAATTCACCCCTCCACTTT. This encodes CASRPDNSPLHF.

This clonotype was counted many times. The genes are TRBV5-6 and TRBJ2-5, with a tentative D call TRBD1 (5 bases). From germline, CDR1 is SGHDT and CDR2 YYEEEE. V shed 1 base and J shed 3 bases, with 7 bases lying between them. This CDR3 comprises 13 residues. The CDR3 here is CASSLLGEETQYF. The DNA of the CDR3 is TGTGCCAGCAGCTTGTTAGGGGAAGAGACCCAGTACTTC.

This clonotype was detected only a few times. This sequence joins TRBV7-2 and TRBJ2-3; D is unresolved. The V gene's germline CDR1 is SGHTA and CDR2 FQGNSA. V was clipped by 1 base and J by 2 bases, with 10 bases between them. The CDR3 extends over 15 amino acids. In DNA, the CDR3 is TGTGCCAGCAGCTTAGGGCCGGGCTACACAGATACGCAGTATTTT. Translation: CASSLGPGYTDTQYF.

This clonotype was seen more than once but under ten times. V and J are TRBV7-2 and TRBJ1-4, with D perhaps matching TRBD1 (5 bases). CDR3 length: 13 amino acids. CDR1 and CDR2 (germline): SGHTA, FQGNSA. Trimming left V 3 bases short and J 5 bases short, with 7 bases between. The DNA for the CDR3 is TGTGCCAGCAGCTTGACAGTGAATGAAAAACTGTTTTTT. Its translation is CASSLTVNEKLFF.

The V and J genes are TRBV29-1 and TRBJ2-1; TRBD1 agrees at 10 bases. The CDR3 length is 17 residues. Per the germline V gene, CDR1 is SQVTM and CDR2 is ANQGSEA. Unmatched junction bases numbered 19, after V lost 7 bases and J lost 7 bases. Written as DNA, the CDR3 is TGCAGCGGCGGACATCGCTTCGGGACAGGGGAGGAGAATGAGCAGTTCTTC. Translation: CSGGHRFGTGEENEQFF.

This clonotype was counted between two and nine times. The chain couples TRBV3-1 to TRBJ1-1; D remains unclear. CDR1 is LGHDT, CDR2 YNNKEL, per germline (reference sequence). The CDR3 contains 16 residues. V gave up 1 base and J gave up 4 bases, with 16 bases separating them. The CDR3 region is CASSQVDLGKGTEAFF. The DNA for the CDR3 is TGTGCCAGCAGCCAAGTAGATCTGGGAAAAGGCACTGAAGCTTTCTTT.

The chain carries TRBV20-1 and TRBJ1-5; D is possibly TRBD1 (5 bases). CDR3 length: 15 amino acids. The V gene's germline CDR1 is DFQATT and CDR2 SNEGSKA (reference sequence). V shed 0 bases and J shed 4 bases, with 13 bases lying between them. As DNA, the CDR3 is TGCAGTGCTAGAGATCGGGGCAGTTGGAATCAGCCCCAGCATTTT. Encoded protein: CSARDRGSWNQPQHF.

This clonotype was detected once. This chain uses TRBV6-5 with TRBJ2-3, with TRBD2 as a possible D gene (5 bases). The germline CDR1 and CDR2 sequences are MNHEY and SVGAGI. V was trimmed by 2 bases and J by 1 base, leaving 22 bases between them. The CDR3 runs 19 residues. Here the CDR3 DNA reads TGTGCCAGCAGTTACCCCTTGAGAGGAAAGGGAGTCGGCACAGATACGCAGTATTTT. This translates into CASSYPLRGKGVGTDTQYF.

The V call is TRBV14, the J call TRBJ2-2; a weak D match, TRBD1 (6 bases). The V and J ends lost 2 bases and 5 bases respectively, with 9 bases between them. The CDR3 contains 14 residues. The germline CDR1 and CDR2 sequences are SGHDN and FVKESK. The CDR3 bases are TGTGCCAGCAGCCAAATACAGGGAACCGGGGAGCTGTTTTTT. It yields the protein CASSQIQGTGELFF.

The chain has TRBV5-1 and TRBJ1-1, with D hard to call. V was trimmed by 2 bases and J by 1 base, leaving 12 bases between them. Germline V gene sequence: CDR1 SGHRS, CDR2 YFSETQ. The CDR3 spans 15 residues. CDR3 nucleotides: TGCGCCAGCAGCTTTTTGTCGGAGTCGAACACTGAAGCTTTCTTT. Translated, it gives CASSFLSESNTEAFF.

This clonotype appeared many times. The CDR3 sequence: CASSEQGDTYGYTF. The CDR3 DNA is TGTGCCAGCAGTGAACAAGGGGATACCTATGGCTACACCTTC. This rearrangement joins TRBV25-1 to TRBJ1-2; D possibly corresponds to TRBD1 (5 bases). Per germline, CDR1 MGHDK and CDR2 SYGVNS. Trimming left V 2 bases short and J 4 bases short, with 11 bases between. CDR3 size: 14 residues.

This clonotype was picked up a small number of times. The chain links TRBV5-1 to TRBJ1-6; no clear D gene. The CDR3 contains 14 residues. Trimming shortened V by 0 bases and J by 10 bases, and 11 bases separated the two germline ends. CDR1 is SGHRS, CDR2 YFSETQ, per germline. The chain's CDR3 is CASSLAAEESPLHF. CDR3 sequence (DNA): TGCGCCAGCAGCTTGGCCGCAGAGGAGTCACCCCTCCACTTT.

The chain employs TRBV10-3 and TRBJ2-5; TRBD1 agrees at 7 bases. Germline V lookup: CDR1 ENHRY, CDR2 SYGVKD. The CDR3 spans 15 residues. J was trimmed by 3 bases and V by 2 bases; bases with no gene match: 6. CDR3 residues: CAISEPPGQKETQYF. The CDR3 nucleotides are TGTGCCATCAGTGAGCCACCGGGACAGAAAGAGACCCAGTACTTC.